The T cell receptor beta chain under discussion was sequenced for a study of identical twins. Between the trimmed V and J ends, which lost 8 bases and 4 bases, there was a span of 18 bases. Germline assignment: CDR1 SGHNT and CDR2 YENEEA. This CDR3 has 15 amino acids. One entry per CDR3 protein, called by TCRdb with MiXCR from the 5' RACE reads. Counted here are fewer than 650,000 distinct CDR3 sequences, 7.1% occurring once; the ten biggest clones make up about 1.5%. This sample was also put to use in a study of yellow fever vaccine responses in identical twins.

This TCR was recovered from a woman younger than 30 in good health. Material: PBMCs. This chain joins TRBV11-3 and TRBJ2-1; a possible D gene is TRBD2 (6 bases). This CDR3 is CASSEPPSGYNEQFF. The CDR3, as DNA: TGTGCCAGCTCAGAACCCCCGAGCGGGTACAATGAGCAGTTCTTC.